This passage covers 11 T cell receptor beta chains from one sample sequenced in a study of CD4 T cells in relation to SARS-CoV-2 and coronaviruses. TCRdb's copy holds only in-frame clones and misses some; the assay was immunoSEQ multiplex PCR. Of some 29,000 clones in the sample, more than 75% are singletons; the top ten hold 14% to 15%. Their target antigens are unknown. Unexposed donor CD4+ T cells date from about 2011-2018, before the COVID-19 pandemic. The cells were cultured for 9 to 11 days before CD4+ T cells were isolated. The specimen sequenced was CD4+ T cells from PBMCs, cultured in vitro. Source of these receptors: a human donor in good health.

The gene calls are TRBV5-4 and TRBJ2-7; the D is unclear. Trimming removed 6 bases from V and 5 bases from J, with 21 bases in between. CDR3 size: 15 residues. Germline V gene data show CDR1 as SGHNT and CDR2 as YYREEE (reference sequence). The CDR3: CASTMLGLDKNEQYF. The CDR3 bases are TGTGCCAGCACCATGCTAGGGCTAGATAAGAACGAGCAGTACTTC.

The chain has TRBV18 and TRBJ2-7; perhaps TRBD1 as D (6 bases). The V gene lost 2 bases and the J gene lost 3 bases, with 11 bases spanning the gap. The CDR3 is made up of 14 amino acids. Per the germline V gene, CDR1 is KGHSH and CDR2 is LQKENI. The DNA for the CDR3 is TGTGCCAGCTCACCATCGGCAGGGGTCTACGAGCAGTACTTC. Translating gives CASSPSAGVYEQYF. The full variable domain, its missing parts supplied by reference TRBV18 and TRBJ2-7, is NAGVMQNPRHLVRRRGQEARLRCSPMKGHSHVYWYRQLPEEGLKFMVYLQKENIIDESGMPKERFSAEFPKEGPSILRIQQVVRGDSAAYFCASSPSAGVYEQYFGPGTRLTVT.

The chain combines TRBV6-2 or TRBV6-3 with TRBJ1-5; D unresolved. The germline V and J ends were trimmed by 0 bases and 3 bases, with 15 bases remaining between them. CDR3 size: 17 residues. Germline CDR1 reads MNHEY; CDR2 reads SVGEGT. The CDR3: CASSYSTLWRDNQPQHF. The CDR3 nucleotides read TGTGCCAGCAGTTACTCGACGCTGTGGAGGGACAATCAGCCCCAGCATTTT.

This clone has only one observation. The same CDR3 is also encoded by other DNA sequences in this sample. The chain is built from TRBV23-1 and TRBJ2-7; tentative D call: TRBD1 (6 bases). TRBV23-1 is sorted into the ORF group, with uncertain function. The CDR3 is 15 amino acids. Trimming took 0 bases from V and 1 from J, leaving 10 bases between them. The CDR3 loop is CASSQSIDRSYEQYF. The CDR3 DNA reads as TGCGCCAGCAGTCAATCGATAGACAGGTCCTACGAGCAGTACTTC.

The genes are TRBV6-6 and TRBJ1-1; D is uncertain. Trimming shortened V by 5 bases and J by 0 bases, and 10 bases separated the two germline ends. Germline lookup yields CDR1 MNHNY and CDR2 SVGAGI (reference sequence). The length of the CDR3 is 14 residues. DNA for the CDR3: TGTGCCAGCAGTCCCTCCGCATTGAACACTGAAGCTTTCTTT. It translates to CASSPSALNTEAFF.

The rearrangement joins TRBV7-9 to TRBJ2-1; 8 bases line up with TRBD2. Germline lookup yields CDR1 SEHNR and CDR2 FQNEAQ (reference sequence). The ends lost 4 bases at V and 5 bases at J; junction bases unmatched: 4. The CDR3 length is 14 residues. The CDR3 region is CASSSWRGDNEQFF. CDR3 sequence (DNA): TGTGCCAGCAGCTCCTGGCGGGGGGACAATGAGCAGTTCTTC.

The CDR3 sequence is CASSPTDRAWGTQYF. The CDR3 region has the DNA TGTGCCAGCAGCCCAACAGACCGCGCCTGGGGTACGCAGTATTTT. The chain is built from TRBV7-2 and TRBJ2-3, with D hard to call. Trimming pared 5 bases from V and 8 bases from J, leaving 20 bases between. In germline, CDR1 is SGHTA, CDR2 FQGNSA. CDR3 size: 15 residues. The full variable domain, in which reference TRBV7-2 and TRBJ2-3 provide the parts outside the CDR3, is GAGVSQSPSNKVTEKGKDVELRCDPISGHTALYWYRQSLGQGLEFLIYFQGNSAPDKSGLPSDRFSAERTGGSVSTLTIQRTQQEDSAVYLCASSPTDRAWGTQYFGPGTRLTVL.

The chain links TRBV7-2 to TRBJ2-1; TRBD1 aligns across 7 bases. The length of the CDR3 is 15 residues. Germline CDR1 and CDR2: SGHTA and FQGNSA. Trimming removed 3 bases from V and 4 bases from J; junction bases left unmatched: 6. The CDR3: CASSLTGQGYNEQFF. In DNA, the CDR3 is TGTGCCAGCAGCTTGACAGGGCAGGGTTACAATGAGCAGTTCTTC.

The gene calls are TRBV18 and TRBJ2-3, with 14 positions matching TRBD2. V shed 4 bases, J shed 0 bases, and the junction held 6 bases outside the gene matches. This CDR3 is 18 amino acids long. From germline, CDR1 is KGHSH and CDR2 LQKENI. The chain's CDR3 is CASSRRGLAGESTDTQYF. In DNA, the CDR3 is TGTGCCAGCTCACGGAGGGGACTAGCGGGGGAAAGCACAGATACGCAGTATTTT.

A few counts support this clone. The chain combines TRBV7-2 with TRBJ2-7, with 7 nucleotides matching TRBD1. V shed 5 bases and J 4 bases; nucleotides not matched to a gene: 14. Per germline, CDR1 SGHTA and CDR2 FQGNSA. This CDR3 has 16 amino acids. DNA for the CDR3: TGTGCCAGCAGCCCCCGCGGTGGGGGACAGCAGTACGAGCAGTACTTC. The encoded protein is CASSPRGGGQQYEQYF.

This clone was counted a single time. The rearrangement links TRBV11-2 to TRBJ2-7; D gene unclear. Germline V gene data show CDR1 as SGHAT and CDR2 as FQNNGV. The CDR3 is made up of 13 amino acids. The V gene lost 0 bases and the J gene lost 4 bases, with 7 bases spanning the gap. The CDR3 protein is CASSLDLWYEQYF. CDR3 sequence (DNA): TGTGCCAGCAGCTTAGATCTGTGGTACGAGCAGTACTTC.